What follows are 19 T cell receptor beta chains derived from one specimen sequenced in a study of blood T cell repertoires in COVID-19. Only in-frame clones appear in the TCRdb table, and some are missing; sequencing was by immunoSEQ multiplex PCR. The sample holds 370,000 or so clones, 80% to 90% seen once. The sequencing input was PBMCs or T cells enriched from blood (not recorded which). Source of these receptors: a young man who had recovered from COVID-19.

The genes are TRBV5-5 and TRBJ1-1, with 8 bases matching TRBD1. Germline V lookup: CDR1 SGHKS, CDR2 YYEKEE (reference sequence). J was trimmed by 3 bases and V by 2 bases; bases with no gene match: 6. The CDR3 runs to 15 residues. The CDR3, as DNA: TGTGCCAGCAGCTTATTTCCGACAGGGGACACTGAAGCTTTCTTT. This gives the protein CASSLFPTGDTEAFF.

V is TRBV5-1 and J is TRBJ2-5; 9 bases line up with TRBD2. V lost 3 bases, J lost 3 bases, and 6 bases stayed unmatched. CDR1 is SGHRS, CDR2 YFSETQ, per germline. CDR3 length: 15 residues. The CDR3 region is CASSYGTSREETQYF. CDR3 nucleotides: TGCGCCAGCAGCTACGGGACTAGCCGAGAAGAGACCCAGTACTTC.

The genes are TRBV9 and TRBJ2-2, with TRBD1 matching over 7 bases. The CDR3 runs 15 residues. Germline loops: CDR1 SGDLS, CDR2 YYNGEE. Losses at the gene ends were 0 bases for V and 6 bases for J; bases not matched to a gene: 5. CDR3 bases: TGTGCCAGCAGCGTAGTAGAGGGGGCCGCCGGGGAGCTGTTTTTT. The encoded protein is CASSVVEGAAGELFF.

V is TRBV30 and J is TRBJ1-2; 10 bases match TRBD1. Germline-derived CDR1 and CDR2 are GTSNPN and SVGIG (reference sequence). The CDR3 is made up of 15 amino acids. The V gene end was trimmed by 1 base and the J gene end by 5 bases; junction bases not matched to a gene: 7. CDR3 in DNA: TGTGCCTGGAGTGGTGGGGACAGGGGAAGTTATGGCTACACCTTC. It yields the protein CAWSGGDRGSYGYTF.

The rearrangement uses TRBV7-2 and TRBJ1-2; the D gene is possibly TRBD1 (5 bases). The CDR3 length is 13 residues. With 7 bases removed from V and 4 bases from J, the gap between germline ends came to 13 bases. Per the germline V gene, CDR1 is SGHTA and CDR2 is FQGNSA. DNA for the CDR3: TGTGCCAGCAACCCTGGGGGGGGCTATGGCTACACCTTC. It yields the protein CASNPGGGYGYTF.

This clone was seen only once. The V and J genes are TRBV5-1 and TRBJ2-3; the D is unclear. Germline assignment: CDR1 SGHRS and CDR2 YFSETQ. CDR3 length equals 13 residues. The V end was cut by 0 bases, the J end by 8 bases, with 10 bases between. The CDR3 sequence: CASSLASRSTQYF. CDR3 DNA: TGCGCCAGCAGCTTGGCCTCTAGGAGTACGCAGTATTTT.

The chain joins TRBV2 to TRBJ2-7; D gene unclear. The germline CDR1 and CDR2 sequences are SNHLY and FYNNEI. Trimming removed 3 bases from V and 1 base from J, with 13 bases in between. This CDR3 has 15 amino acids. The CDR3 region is CASSEPGLTSYEQYF. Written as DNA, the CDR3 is TGTGCCAGCAGTGAGCCGGGTCTAACTTCCTACGAGCAGTACTTC.

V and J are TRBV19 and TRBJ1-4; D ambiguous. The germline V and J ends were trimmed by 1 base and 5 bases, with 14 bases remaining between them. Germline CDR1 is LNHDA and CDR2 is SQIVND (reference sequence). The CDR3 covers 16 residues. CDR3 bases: TGTGCCAGTAGTATAGTTCGGGGAACTTCCAATGAAAAACTGTTTTTT. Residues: CASSIVRGTSNEKLFF.

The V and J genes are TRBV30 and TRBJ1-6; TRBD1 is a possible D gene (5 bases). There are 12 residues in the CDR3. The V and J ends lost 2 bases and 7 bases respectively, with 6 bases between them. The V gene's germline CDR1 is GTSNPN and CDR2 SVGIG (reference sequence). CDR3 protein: CAWSPGNSPLHF. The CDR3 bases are TGTGCCTGGAGTCCAGGGAATTCACCCCTCCACTTT.

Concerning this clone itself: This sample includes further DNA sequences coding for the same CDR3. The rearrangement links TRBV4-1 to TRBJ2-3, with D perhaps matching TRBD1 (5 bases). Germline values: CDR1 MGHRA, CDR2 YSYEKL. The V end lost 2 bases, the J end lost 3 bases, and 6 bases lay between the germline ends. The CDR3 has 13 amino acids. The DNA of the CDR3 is TGCGCCAGCAGCCAACAGGGTACAGATACGCAGTATTTT. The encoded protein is CASSQQGTDTQYF.

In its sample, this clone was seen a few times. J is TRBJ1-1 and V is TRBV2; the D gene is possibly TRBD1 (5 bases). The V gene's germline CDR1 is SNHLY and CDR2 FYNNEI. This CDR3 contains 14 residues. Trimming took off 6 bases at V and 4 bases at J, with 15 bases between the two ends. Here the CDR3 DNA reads TGTGCCAGCAGCCCCAATCTGGGGGGCACTGAAGCTTTCTTT. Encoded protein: CASSPNLGGTEAFF.

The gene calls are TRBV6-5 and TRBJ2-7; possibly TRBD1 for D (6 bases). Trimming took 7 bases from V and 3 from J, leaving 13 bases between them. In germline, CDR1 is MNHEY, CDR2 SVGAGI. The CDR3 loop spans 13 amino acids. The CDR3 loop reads CASTPDRFYEQYF. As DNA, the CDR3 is TGTGCCAGCACGCCGGACAGATTCTACGAGCAGTACTTC.

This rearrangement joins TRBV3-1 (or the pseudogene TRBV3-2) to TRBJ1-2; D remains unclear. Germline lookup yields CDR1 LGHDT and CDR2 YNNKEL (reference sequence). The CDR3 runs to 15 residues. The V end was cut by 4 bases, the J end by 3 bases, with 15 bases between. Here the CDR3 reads CASSPRQGLDYGYTF. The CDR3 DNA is TGTGCCAGCAGCCCGCGGCAAGGCCTAGACTATGGCTACACCTTC.

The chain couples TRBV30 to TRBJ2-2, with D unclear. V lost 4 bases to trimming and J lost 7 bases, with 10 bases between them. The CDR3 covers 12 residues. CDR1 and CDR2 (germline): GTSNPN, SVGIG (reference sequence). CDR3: CAWNLVFGELFF. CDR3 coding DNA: TGTGCCTGGAACTTGGTGTTCGGGGAGCTGTTTTTT.

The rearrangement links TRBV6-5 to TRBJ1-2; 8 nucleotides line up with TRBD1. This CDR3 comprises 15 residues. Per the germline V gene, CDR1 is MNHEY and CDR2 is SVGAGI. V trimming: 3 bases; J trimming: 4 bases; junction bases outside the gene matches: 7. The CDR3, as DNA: TGTGCCAGCAGTTATTCCCAGGGGGCTGGCTATGGCTACACCTTC. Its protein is CASSYSQGAGYGYTF.

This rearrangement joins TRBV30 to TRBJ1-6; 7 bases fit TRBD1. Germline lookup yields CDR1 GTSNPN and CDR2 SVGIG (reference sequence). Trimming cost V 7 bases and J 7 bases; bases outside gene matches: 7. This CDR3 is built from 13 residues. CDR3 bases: TGTGCCTTGCAGACAGGGTCGAATTCACCCCTCCACTTT. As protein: CALQTGSNSPLHF.

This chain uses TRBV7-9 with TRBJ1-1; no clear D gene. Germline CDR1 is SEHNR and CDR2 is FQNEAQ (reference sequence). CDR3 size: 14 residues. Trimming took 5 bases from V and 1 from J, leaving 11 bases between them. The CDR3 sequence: CASSLSARNTEAFF. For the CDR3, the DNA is TGTGCCAGCAGCCTATCAGCGCGGAACACTGAAGCTTTCTTT.

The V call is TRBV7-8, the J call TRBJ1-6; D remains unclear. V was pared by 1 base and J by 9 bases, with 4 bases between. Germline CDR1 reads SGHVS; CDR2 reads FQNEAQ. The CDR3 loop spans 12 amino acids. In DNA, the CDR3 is TGTGCCAGCAGCTTAGTCATTTCACCCCTCCACTTT. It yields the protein CASSLVISPLHF.

CDR3 protein: CASSGTGGVQPQHF. For the CDR3, the DNA is TGTGCCAGTAGCGGGACAGGGGGCGTTCAGCCCCAGCATTTT. This chain joins TRBV19 and TRBJ1-5; 12 positions match TRBD1. In germline, CDR1 is LNHDA, CDR2 SQIVND (reference sequence). Losses at the gene ends were 6 bases for V and 6 bases for J; bases not matched to a gene: 3. The CDR3 extends over 14 amino acids.